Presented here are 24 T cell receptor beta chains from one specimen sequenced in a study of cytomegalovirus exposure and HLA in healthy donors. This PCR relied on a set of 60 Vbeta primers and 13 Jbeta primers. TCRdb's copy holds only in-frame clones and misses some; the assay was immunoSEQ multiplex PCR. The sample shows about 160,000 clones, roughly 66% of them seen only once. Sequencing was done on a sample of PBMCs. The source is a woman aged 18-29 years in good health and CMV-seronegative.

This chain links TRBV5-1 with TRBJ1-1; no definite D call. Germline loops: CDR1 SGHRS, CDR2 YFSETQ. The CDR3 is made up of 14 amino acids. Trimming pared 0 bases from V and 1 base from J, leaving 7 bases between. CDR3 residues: CASSLGGSNTEAFF. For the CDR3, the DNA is TGCGCCAGCAGCTTGGGTGGCTCGAACACTGAAGCTTTCTTT.

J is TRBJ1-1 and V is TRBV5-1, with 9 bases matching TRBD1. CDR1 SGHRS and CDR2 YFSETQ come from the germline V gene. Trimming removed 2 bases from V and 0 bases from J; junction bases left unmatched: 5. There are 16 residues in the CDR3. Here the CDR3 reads CASSFGTGNMNTEAFF. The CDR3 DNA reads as TGCGCCAGCAGCTTTGGGACAGGGAACATGAACACTGAAGCTTTCTTT.

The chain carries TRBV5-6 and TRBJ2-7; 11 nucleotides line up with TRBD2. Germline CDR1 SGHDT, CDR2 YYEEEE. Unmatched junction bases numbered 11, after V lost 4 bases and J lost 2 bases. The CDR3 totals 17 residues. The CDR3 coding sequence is TGTGCCAGCAGCCCCGGTGGGGTAGCGGGAGGGACCTACGAGCAGTACGTC. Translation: CASSPGGVAGGTYEQYV.

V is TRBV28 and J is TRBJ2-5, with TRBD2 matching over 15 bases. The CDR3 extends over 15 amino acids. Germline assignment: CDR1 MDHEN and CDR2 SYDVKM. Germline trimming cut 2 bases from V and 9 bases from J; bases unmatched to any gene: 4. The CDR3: CASSLGGLAGGAQYF. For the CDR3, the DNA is TGTGCCAGCAGTTTAGGGGGACTAGCGGGGGGAGCCCAGTACTTC.

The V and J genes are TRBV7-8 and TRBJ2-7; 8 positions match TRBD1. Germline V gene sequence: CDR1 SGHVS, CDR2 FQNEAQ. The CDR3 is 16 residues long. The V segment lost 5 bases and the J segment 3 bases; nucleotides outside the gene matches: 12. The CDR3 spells CASSHRGAGGIYEQYF. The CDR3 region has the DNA TGTGCCAGCAGCCACAGAGGGGCAGGGGGCATCTACGAGCAGTACTTC.

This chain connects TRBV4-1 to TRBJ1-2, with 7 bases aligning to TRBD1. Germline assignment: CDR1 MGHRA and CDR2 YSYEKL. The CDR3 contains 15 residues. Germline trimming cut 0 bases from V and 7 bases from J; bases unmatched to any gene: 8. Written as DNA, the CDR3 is TGCGCCAGCAGCCAAGACCCAGGGGGATTTAGTGGCTACACCTTC. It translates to CASSQDPGGFSGYTF.

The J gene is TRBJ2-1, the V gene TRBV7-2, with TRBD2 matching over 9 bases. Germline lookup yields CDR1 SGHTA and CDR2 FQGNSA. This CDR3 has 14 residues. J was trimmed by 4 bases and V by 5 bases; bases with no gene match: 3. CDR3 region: CASSAGLAYNEQFF. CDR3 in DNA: TGTGCCAGCAGCGCGGGACTAGCTTACAATGAGCAGTTCTTC.

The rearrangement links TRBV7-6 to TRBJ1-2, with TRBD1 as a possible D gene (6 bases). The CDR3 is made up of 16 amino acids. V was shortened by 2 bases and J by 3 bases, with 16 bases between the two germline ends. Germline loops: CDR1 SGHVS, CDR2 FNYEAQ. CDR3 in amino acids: CASSLTATGWDYGYTF. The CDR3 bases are TGTGCCAGCAGCTTAACGGCGACAGGTTGGGACTATGGCTACACCTTC.

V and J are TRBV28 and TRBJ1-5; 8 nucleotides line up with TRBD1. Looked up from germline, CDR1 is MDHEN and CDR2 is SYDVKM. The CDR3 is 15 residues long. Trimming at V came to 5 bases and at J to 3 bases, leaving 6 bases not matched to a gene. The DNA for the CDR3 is TGTGCCAGCAGTCCCGGGACAGGTAACAATCAGCCCCAGCATTTT. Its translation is CASSPGTGNNQPQHF.

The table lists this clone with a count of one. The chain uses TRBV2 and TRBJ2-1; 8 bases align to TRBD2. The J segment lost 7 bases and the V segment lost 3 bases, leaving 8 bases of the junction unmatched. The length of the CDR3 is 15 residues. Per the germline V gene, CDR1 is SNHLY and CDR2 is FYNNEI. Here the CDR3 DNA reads TGTGCCAGCAGTGATCCCAGCGGGGGTCATAATGAGCAGTTCTTC. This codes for CASSDPSGGHNEQFF.

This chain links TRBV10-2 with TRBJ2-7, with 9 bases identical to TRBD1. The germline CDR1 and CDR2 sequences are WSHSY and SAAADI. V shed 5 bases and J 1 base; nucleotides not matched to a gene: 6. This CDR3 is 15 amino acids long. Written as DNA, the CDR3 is TGCGCCAGCAGTTCCGGGACAGGGTTTTCCTACGAGCAGTACGTC. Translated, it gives CASSSGTGFSYEQYV.

In DNA form, the CDR3 reads TGTGCCAGCAGCTTGGACAGGGGGACCACCGGGGAGCTGTTTTTT. As protein: CASSLDRGTTGELFF. This chain uses TRBV7-3 with TRBJ2-2, with TRBD1 identical over 10 bases. The CDR3 is 15 residues long. Trimming took 3 bases from V and 4 from J; bases not matched to a gene: 2. CDR1 is SGHTA, CDR2 FQGTGA, per germline.

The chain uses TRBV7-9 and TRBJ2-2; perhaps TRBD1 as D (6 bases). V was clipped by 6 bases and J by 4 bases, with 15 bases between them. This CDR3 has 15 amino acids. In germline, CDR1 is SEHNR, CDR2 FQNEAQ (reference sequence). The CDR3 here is CASRNIQGFTGELFF. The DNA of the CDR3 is TGTGCCAGCAGAAATATACAGGGTTTCACCGGGGAGCTGTTTTTT.

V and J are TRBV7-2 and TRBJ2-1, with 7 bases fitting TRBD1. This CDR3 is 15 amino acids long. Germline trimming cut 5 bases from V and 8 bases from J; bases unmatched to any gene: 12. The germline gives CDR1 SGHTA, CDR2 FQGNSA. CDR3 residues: CASSRLTGTLDEQFF. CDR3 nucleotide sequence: TGTGCCAGCAGCCGCCTGACAGGGACCCTTGATGAGCAGTTCTTC.

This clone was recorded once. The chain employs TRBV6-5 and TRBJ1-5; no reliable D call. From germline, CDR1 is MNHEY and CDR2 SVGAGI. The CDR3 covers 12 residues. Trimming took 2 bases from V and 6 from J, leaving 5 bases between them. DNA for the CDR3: TGTGCCAGCAGTTACCCATCTCAGCCCCAGCATTTT. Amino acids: CASSYPSQPQHF.

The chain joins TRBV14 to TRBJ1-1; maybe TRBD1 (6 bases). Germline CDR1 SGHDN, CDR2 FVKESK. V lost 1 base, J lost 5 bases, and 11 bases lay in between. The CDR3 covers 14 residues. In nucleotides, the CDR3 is TGTGCCAGCAGCCAAGTCGGGGGGCAAACTGAAGCTTTCTTT. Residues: CASSQVGGQTEAFF.

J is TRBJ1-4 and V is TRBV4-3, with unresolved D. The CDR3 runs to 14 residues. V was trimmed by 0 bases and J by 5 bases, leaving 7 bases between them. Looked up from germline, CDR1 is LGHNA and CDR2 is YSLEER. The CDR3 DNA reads TGCGCCAGCAGCCAAGATCTAGGAAATGAAAAACTGTTTTTT. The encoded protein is CASSQDLGNEKLFF.

In nucleotides, the CDR3 is TGCGCCAGCAGCCTCGCGACCTTTGGGGCGGATACGCAGTATTTT. It translates to CASSLATFGADTQYF. This sequence joins TRBV4-1 and TRBJ2-3, with D possibly TRBD1 on 5 matching bases. Germline CDR1 is MGHRA and CDR2 is YSYEKL. CDR3 length equals 15 residues. Trimming removed 4 bases from V and 6 bases from J, with 17 bases in between.

CDR3 region: CASSLGNRGGRQETQYF. CDR3 DNA: TGTGCCAGCAGCTTAGGGAACCGGGGGGGCCGTCAAGAGACCCAGTACTTC. The rearrangement uses TRBV11-2 and TRBJ2-5; the match to TRBD2 covers 8 bases. This CDR3 region has 17 residues. Germline V gene sequence: CDR1 SGHAT, CDR2 FQNNGV. Trimming removed 1 base from V and 2 bases from J; junction bases left unmatched: 9. Complete variable domain (other parts from reference TRBV11-2 and TRBJ2-5): EAGVAQSPRYKIIEKRQSVAFWCNPISGHATLYWYQQILGQGPKLLIQFQNNGVVDDSQLPKDRFSAERLKGVDSTLKIQPAKLEDSAVYLCASSLGNRGGRQETQYFGPGTRLLVL.

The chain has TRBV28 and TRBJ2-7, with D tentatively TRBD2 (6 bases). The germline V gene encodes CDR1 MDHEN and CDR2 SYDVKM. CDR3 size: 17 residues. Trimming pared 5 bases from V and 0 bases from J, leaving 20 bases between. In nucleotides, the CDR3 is TGTGCCAGCAGTGGCTCTCTCGGGACTGAGGGCTCCTACGAGCAGTACTTC. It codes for CASSGSLGTEGSYEQYF.

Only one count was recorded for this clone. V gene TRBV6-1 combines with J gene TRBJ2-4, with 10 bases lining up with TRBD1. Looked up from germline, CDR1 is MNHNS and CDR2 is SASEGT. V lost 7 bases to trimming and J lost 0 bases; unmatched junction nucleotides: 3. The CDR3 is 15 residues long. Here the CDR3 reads CASIGTGVAKNIQYF. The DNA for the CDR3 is TGTGCCAGCATTGGGACAGGGGTAGCCAAAAACATTCAGTACTTC.

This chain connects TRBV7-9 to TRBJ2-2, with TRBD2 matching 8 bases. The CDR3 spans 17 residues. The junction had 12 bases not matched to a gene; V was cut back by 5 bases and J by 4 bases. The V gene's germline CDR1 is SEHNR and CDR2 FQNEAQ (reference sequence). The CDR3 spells CASSGTSGAPFTGELFF. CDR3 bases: TGTGCCAGCAGCGGGACTAGTGGGGCCCCATTCACCGGGGAGCTGTTTTTT.

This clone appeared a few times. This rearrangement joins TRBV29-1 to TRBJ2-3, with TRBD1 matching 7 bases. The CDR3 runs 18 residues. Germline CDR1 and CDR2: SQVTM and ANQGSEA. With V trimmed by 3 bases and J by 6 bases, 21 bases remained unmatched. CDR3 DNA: TGCAGCGTTGAGAGGGTTCGGGACAGCCGTGGTTATATCGATACGCAGTATTTT. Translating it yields CSVERVRDSRGYIDTQYF.

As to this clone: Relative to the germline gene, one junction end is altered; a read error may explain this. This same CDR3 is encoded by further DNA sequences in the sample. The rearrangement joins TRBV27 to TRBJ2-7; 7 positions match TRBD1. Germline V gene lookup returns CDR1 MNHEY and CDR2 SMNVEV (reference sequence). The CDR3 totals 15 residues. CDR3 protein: CASSLSPGQPYEQYF. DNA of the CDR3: TGTGCCAGCAGTTTATCCCCGGGACAGCCCTATGAGCAGTACTTC.